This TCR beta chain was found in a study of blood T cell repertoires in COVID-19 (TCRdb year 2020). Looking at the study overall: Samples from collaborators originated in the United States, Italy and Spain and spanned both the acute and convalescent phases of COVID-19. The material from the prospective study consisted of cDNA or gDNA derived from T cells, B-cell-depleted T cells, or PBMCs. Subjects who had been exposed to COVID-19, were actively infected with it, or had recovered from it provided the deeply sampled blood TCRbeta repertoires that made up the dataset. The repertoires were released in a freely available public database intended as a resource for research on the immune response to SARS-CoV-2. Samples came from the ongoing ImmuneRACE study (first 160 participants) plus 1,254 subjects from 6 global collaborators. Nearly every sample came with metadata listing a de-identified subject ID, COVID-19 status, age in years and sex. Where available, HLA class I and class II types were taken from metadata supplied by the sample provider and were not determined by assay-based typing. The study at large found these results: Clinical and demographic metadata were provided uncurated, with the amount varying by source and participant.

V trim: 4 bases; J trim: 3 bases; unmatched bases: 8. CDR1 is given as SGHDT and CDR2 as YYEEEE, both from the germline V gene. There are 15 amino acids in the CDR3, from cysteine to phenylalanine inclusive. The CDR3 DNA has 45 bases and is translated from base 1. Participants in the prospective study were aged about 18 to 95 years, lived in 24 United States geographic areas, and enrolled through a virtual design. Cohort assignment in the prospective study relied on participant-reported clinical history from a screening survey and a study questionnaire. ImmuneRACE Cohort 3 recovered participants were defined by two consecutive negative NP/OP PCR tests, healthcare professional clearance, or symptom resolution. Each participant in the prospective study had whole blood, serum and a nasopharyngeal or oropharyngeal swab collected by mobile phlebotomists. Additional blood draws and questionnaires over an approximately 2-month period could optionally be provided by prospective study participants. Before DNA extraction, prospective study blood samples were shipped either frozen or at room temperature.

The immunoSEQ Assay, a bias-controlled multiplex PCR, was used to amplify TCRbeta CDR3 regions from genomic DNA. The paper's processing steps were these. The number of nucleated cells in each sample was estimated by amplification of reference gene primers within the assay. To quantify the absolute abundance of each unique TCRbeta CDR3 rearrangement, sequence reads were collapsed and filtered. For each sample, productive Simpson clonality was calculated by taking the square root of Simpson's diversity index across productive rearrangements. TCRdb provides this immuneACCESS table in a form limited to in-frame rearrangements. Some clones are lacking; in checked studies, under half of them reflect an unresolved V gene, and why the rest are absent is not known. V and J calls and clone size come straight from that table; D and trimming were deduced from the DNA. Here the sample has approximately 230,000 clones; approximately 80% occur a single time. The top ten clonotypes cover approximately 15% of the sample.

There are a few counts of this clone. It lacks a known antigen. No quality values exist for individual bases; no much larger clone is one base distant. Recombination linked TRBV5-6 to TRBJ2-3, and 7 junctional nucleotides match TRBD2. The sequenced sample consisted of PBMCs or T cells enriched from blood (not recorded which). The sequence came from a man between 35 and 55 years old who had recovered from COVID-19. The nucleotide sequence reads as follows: TGTGCCAGCAGCCTGGGGGGGACTCAAACAGATACGCAGTATTTT. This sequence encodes CASSLGGTQTDTQYF.